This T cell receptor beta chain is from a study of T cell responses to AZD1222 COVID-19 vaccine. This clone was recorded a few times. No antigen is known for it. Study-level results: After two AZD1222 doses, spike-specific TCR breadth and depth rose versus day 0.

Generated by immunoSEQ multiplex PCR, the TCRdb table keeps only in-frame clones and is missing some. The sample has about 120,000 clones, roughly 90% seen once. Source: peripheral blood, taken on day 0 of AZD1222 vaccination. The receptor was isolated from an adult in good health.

CDR3 amino acids: CASSDGTEAFF. CDR3 in DNA: TGTGCCAGCAGCGATGGCACTGAAGCTTTCTTT. This chain connects TRBV13 to TRBJ1-1; D unclear. Trimming removed 5 bases from V and 4 bases from J, with 5 bases in between. This CDR3 region has 11 residues. CDR1 and CDR2 from the germline V gene are PRHDT and FYEKMQ (reference sequence).